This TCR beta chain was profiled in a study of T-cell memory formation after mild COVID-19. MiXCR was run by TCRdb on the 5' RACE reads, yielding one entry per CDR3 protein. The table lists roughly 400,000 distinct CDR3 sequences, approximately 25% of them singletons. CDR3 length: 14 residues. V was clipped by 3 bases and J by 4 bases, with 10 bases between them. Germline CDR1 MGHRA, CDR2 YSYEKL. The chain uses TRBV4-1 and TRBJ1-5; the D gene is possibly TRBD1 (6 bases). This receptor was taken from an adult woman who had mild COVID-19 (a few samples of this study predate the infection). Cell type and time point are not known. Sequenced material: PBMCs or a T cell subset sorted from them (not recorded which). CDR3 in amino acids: CASSHSRGNQPQHF. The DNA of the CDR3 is TGCGCCAGCAGCCACTCCAGGGGTAATCAGCCCCAGCATTTT.